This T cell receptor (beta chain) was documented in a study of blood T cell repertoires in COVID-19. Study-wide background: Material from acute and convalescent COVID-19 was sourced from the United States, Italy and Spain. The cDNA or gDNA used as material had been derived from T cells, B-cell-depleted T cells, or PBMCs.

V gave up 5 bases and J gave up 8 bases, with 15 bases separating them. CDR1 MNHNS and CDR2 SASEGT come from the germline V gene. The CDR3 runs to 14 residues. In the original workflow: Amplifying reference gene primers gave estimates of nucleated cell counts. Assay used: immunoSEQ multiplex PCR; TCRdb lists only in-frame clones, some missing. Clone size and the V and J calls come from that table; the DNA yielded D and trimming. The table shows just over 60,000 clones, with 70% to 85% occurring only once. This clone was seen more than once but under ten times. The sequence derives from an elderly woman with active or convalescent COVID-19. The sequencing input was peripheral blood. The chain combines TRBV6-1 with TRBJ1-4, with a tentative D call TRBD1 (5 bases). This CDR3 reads CASSPRGNGEKLFF. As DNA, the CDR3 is TGTGCCAGCAGTCCCCGGGGGAACGGCGAAAAACTGTTTTTT.